These T cell receptor beta chains were read from a single sample in a study of cytotoxic CD8 clonotypes in ibrutinib-treated CLL. The assay was immunoSEQ multiplex PCR, and TCRdb's table has in-frame clones only and misses some. The data hold nearly 85,000 clones, with around 79% observed a single time. The source was PBMCs, collected after 12 months of ibrutinib treatment. All receptors come from a human donor with chronic lymphocytic leukemia. Both conserved end residues are trimmed from each CDR3. Fields, in order: V gene, J gene, clone size, CDR3 protein. Where a row states a size, it is once, few, many or the class of an expanded clone; other rows omit it.

V: TRBV2; J: TRBJ2-7; size: NA; CDR3: ASSADRAQYEQY
V: TRBV28; J: TRBJ2-4; size: NA; CDR3: ASSFPLAGGTS
V: TRBV5-1; J: TRBJ1-2; size: NA; CDR3: ASGDDSNYGYT
V: TRBV7-9; J: TRBJ2-2; size: once; CDR3: ASTELAGSGELF
V: TRBV19; J: TRBJ2-7; size: NA; CDR3: ASSIDLGDSPYEQY
V: TRBV7-8; J: TRBJ2-1; size: once; CDR3: ASSLPGTQQF
V: TRBV28; J: TRBJ1-4; size: NA; CDR3: ASSYQTGGHEKLF
V: TRBV6-1; J: TRBJ2-7; size: NA; CDR3: ASRERVGGTSYEQY
V: TRBV30; J: TRBJ2-6; size: NA; CDR3: AWSNSGANVLT
V: TRBV7-2; J: TRBJ1-6; size: NA; CDR3: ASSPRQGGSPLH
V: TRBV5-4; J: TRBJ2-1; size: once; CDR3: ASSLAAGPRNSYNEQF
V: TRBV27; J: TRBJ1-5; size: NA; CDR3: ASSLSGTGGQPQH
V: TRBV4-3; J: TRBJ2-1; size: NA; CDR3: ASSQGSGMSSYNEQF
V: TRBV6-1; J: TRBJ1-4; size: few; CDR3: ASSEVGGTGEKLF
V: TRBV29-1; J: TRBJ2-1; size: NA; CDR3: SAPGSGVYNEQF
V: TRBV7-9; J: TRBJ2-7; size: many; CDR3: ASSTGRSYEQY
V: TRBV7-9; J: TRBJ1-2; size: NA; CDR3: ASSPSVNYGYT
V: TRBV4-2; J: TRBJ2-1; size: NA; CDR3: ASSQIGGPYNEQF
V: TRBV7-2; J: TRBJ1-1; size: NA; CDR3: ASSFPQTGVNTEAF
V: TRBV18; J: TRBJ2-1; size: NA; CDR3: ASSPGRSYNEQF
V: TRBV16; J: TRBJ1-5; size: few; CDR3: ASSQHGQTNQPQH
V: TRBV27; J: TRBJ2-7; size: NA; CDR3: ASSSWTGQNEQY
V: TRBV7-8; J: TRBJ2-5; size: NA; CDR3: ASSLVGWDNVVGTQY
V: TRBV10-1; J: TRBJ2-1; size: NA; CDR3: ASTPGGGPLTGNEQF
V: TRBV11-2; J: TRBJ2-5; size: NA; CDR3: ASSLDRGGSAQY
V: TRBV9; J: TRBJ1-2; size: NA; CDR3: ASSVSGAWGGYT
V: TRBV19; J: TRBJ2-2; size: once; CDR3: ASMGRTSGRGRVTGELF
V: TRBV6-1; J: TRBJ1-2; size: NA; CDR3: ASRAGQGNYGYT
V: TRBV28; J: TRBJ1-4; size: NA; CDR3: ASSGEKLF
V: TRBV4-2; J: TRBJ2-7; size: NA; CDR3: ASSQGQGTYEQY
V: TRBV11-2; J: TRBJ2-7; size: once; CDR3: ASSAYSSYEQY
V: TRBV4-3; J: TRBJ1-2; size: NA; CDR3: ASSRGGAGYGYT
V: TRBV5-6; J: TRBJ1-1; size: few; CDR3: ASSPLLGGGGTEAF
V: TRBV7-8; J: TRBJ1-6; size: once; CDR3: ASSSPGGSSYNSPLH
V: TRBV7-3; J: TRBJ1-5; size: NA; CDR3: ASSLTGRGEYSNQPQH
V: TRBV6-5; J: TRBJ2-7; size: NA; CDR3: ASSEYVEQY
V: TRBV18; J: TRBJ2-7; size: NA; CDR3: ASSPGGGSYEQY
V: TRBV5-4; J: TRBJ1-2; size: NA; CDR3: ASSPDSGYSNYGYT
V: TRBV30; J: TRBJ1-1; size: NA; CDR3: AWADSWNTEAF
V: TRBV7-3; J: TRBJ1-1; size: NA; CDR3: ASSPGQGQMNTEAF
V: TRBV6-5; J: TRBJ1-2; size: NA; CDR3: ASSTQQGASGYT
V: TRBV6-6; J: TRBJ1-1; size: NA; CDR3: ASSNGQGVPEAF
V: TRBV28; J: TRBJ1-1; size: once; CDR3: ASSSRGGLKGGF
V: TRBV5-1; J: TRBJ1-4; size: medium-sized; CDR3: ATLRSGPNEKLF
V: TRBV6-5; J: TRBJ1-2; size: NA; CDR3: ASSHPGYGYT
V: TRBV18; J: TRBJ2-5; size: NA; CDR3: ASTAVVGETQY
V: TRBV2; J: TRBJ2-5; size: NA; CDR3: ASSPGTSGGETQY
V: TRBV28; J: TRBJ2-7; size: many; CDR3: ASLLAGAGEQY
V: TRBV14; J: TRBJ1-4; size: NA; CDR3: ASSQGRDATNEKLF
V: TRBV6-5; J: TRBJ2-5; size: NA; CDR3: ASSYGGLRAETQY